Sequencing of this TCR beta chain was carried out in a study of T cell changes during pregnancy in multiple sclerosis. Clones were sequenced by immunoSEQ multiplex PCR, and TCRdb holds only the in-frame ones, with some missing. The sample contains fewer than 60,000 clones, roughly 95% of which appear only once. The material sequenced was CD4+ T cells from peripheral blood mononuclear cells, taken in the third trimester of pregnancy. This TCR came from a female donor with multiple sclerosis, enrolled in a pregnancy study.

The CDR3 sequence is CASSLFERGGTDTQYF. The CDR3 nucleotides read TGTGCCAGCAGCTTGTTTGAGCGGGGTGGGACAGATACGCAGTATTTT. The chain employs TRBV5-4 and TRBJ2-3, with 7 bases fitting TRBD2. This CDR3 spans 16 amino acids. Trimming took 1 base from V and 3 from J; bases not matched to a gene: 8. Germline assignment: CDR1 SGHNT and CDR2 YYREEE (reference sequence).